This TCR beta chain comes out of a study of shared clonotypes between healthy human individuals. In the study overall: The donor pool was made up of two women and a few men aged 18 to 49. Each donor's CD8 memory used one plate, CD8 naive two, each CD4 subset three.

Trimming at V came to 4 bases and at J to 1 base, leaving 4 bases not matched to a gene. Germline CDR1 is SQVTM and CDR2 is ANQGSEA. The CDR3 extends over 14 amino acids. A split of CD4+ cells into CD45RA+ naive and CD45RA-negative memory subsets was performed. Per sorted-subset replicate PCR, input was around 200 ng DNA, representing roughly 29,000 T cell genomes. Sequencing was performed with immunoSEQ multiplex PCR; in TCRdb, only in-frame clones are kept and a portion is missing. The sample has more than 1 million clones, approximately 80% seen once; the top ten hold about 0.52%. The source is a man younger than 35 in good health. Some clones in this sample may be carry-over from other donors' samples. Sequencing input: memory CD4+ T cells from PBMCs. Subset here: CD45RA-negative fraction. This sequence joins TRBV29-1 and TRBJ2-4; 7 bases map to TRBD1. CDR3 sequence (DNA): TGCAGCGTTGGGGCAGGGGGTGCCAAAAACATTCAGTACTTC. It is translated as CSVGAGGAKNIQYF.